This T cell receptor (beta chain) was captured in a study of blood T cell repertoires in COVID-19. About the study: Sites across the United States, Italy and Spain contributed samples from acute and convalescent COVID-19. The analysed material was cDNA or gDNA that came from T cells, B-cell-depleted T cells, or PBMCs.

This clone has only one observation. How the authors handled the data: How many nucleated cells were present was estimated from reference gene primer amplification. Assay: immunoSEQ multiplex PCR; the TCRdb copy retains only in-frame clones and omits some. That table is the source of V, J and clone size, and D and trimming were worked out from the DNA. The sample lists more than 80,000 clones; 70% to 80% were seen once. This CDR3 is built from 11 residues. Germline values: CDR1 LGHDT, CDR2 YNNKEL (reference sequence). Trimming left V 8 bases short and J 1 base short, with 4 bases between. This TCR came from a human donor in a cohort sampled during active COVID-19. Sequenced input: peripheral blood. The chain recombines TRBV3-1 (or the pseudogene TRBV3-2) with TRBJ2-3; no reliable D call. This chain's CDR3 is CASRGTDTQYF. For the CDR3, the DNA is TGTGCCAGCCGCGGCACAGATACGCAGTATTTT.